This T cell receptor (beta chain) was captured by sequencing in a study of cytotoxic CD8 clonotypes in ibrutinib-treated CLL. Points from the study as a whole: Clonality measured at baseline exceeded age-matched healthy donors, tracking circulating CD8+ T-cell counts.

Note on this clone: Its antigen is unidentified.

Some clones are missing from TCRdb's copy, which holds only in-frame ones; the method was immunoSEQ multiplex PCR. The data contain about 56,000 clones, 56% of them singletons. Germline V gives CDR1 SGHDT, CDR2 YYEEEE. V shed 2 bases, J shed 5 bases, and the junction held 11 bases outside the gene matches. The CDR3 totals 18 residues. The receptor was derived from a human donor with chronic lymphocytic leukemia. Sequencing was performed on PBMCs, taken after 24 months of ibrutinib treatment. This sequence joins TRBV5-6 and TRBJ1-6; 9 bases are shared with TRBD1. CDR3 DNA sequence: TGTGCCAGCAGCTTCTTTAGGTCCGGGACAGGGAATAATTCACCCCTCCACTTT. Residues: CASSFFRSGTGNNSPLHF.